This record concerns one T cell receptor (beta chain) sequence. What it recognizes is unknown. Only in-frame clones appear in the TCRdb table, and some are missing; sequencing was by immunoSEQ multiplex PCR. This table has approximately 45,000 clones, 90% appearing once. This sample stems from a study of T cells after posttransplantation cyclophosphamide. Study-wide results and limits: Recipient CMV seropositivity and CMV reactivation strongly tracked TRB clonality. Donor-recipient repertoire similarity was low at 1-2 months, rising over year one. Tissue-infiltrating T cells from skin or gut overlapped little with blood T cells.

CDR1 and CDR2 from the germline V gene are LNHNV and YYDKDF (reference sequence). This CDR3 has 15 residues. V lost 3 bases and J lost 3; bases outside the gene matches: 8. A marrow graft followed busulfan-fludarabine conditioning, with cyclophosphamide on days +3 and +4. Sample: PBMCs, taken less than 70 days after allogeneic stem cell transplant with posttransplant cyclophosphamide. The sequence derives from a male patient aged 60 to 75 who received an allogeneic stem cell transplant from a related donor and was CMV-positive. The graft donor may be the source of some T cells. The V and J genes are TRBV15 and TRBJ2-7; 7 bases match TRBD1. The CDR3 nucleotides read TGTGCCACCAGCAGCCGTGGGACAGTCGGCTACGAGCAGTACTTC. Its protein is CATSSRGTVGYEQYF.